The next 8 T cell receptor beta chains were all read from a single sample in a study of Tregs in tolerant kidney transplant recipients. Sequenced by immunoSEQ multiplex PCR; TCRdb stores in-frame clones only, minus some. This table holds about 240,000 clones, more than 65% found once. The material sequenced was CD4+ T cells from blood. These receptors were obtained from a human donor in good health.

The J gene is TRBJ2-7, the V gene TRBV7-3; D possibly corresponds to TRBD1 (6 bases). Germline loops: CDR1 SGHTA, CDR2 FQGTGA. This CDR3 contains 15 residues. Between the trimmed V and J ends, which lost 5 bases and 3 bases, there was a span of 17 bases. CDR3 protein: CASSIQTGGNYEQYF. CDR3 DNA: TGTGCCAGCAGCATACAGACAGGTGGGAACTACGAGCAGTACTTC.

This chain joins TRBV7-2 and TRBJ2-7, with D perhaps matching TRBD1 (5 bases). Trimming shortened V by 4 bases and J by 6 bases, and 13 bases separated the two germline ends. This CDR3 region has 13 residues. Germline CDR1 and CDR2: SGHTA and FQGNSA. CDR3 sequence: CASSSRTWIEQYF. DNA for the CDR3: TGTGCCAGCAGCTCGAGGACATGGATCGAGCAGTACTTC.

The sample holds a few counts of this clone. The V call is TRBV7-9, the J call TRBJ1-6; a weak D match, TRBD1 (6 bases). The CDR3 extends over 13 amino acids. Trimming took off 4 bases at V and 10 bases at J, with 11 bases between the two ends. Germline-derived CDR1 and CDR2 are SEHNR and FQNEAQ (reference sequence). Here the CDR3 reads CASSWDNQSPLHF. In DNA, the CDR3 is TGTGCCAGCAGCTGGGACAATCAATCACCCCTCCACTTT.

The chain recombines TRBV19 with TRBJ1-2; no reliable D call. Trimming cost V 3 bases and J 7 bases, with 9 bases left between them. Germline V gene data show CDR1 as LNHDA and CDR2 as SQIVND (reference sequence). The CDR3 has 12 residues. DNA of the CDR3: TGTGCCAGTAGTATTCCGGGGTCTGGCTACACCTTC. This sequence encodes CASSIPGSGYTF.

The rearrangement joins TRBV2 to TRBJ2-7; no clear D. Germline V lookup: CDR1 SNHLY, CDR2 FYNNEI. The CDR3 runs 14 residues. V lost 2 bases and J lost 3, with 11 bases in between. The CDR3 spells CASSENWVRYEQYF. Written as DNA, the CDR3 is TGTGCCAGCAGTGAAAACTGGGTTCGCTACGAGCAGTACTTC.

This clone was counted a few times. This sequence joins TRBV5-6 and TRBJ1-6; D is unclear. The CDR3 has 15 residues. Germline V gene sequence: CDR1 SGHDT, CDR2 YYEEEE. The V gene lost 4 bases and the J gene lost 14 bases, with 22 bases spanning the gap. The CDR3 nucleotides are TGTGCCAGCAGCCCCGGGGAGGCCCTCACGGGCACCCTCCACTTT. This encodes CASSPGEALTGTLHF.

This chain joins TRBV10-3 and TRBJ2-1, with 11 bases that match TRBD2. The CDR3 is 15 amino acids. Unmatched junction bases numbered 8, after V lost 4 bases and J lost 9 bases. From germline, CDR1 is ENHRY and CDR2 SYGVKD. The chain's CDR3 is CAISAGLAGLIEQFF. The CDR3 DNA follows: TGTGCCATCAGTGCCGGACTAGCGGGCCTAATTGAGCAGTTCTTC.

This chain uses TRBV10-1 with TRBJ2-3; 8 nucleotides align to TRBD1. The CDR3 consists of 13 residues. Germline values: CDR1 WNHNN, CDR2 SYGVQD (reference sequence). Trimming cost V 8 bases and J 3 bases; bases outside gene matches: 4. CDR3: CASGGQATDTQYF. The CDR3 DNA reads TGCGCCAGCGGGGGACAGGCGACAGATACGCAGTATTTT.